This T cell receptor (beta chain) was retrieved from a study of identical twins. Overall study results and limits: Twin-shared out-of-frame alpha sequences were enriched for low generation probability.

MiXCR was run by TCRdb on the 5' RACE reads, yielding one entry per CDR3 protein. The sample carries roughly 190,000 distinct CDR3 sequences, about 16% recorded once. The V gene lost 4 bases and the J gene lost 1 base, with 13 bases spanning the gap. The CDR3 length is 15 residues. Points on this clonotype: The antigen is not known.

This sample also belongs to another study, concerning T cells expressing NK-cell markers.

The sample was CD8+ T cells sorted from blood. The receptor was isolated from a woman aged 18 to 35 in good health. The chain recombines TRBV12-3 or TRBV12-4 with TRBJ1-1; D is unresolved. In DNA, the CDR3 is TGTGCCAGCAGTTCCCCCGGCGAAGGGAACACTGAAGCTTTCTTT. This codes for CASSSPGEGNTEAFF.